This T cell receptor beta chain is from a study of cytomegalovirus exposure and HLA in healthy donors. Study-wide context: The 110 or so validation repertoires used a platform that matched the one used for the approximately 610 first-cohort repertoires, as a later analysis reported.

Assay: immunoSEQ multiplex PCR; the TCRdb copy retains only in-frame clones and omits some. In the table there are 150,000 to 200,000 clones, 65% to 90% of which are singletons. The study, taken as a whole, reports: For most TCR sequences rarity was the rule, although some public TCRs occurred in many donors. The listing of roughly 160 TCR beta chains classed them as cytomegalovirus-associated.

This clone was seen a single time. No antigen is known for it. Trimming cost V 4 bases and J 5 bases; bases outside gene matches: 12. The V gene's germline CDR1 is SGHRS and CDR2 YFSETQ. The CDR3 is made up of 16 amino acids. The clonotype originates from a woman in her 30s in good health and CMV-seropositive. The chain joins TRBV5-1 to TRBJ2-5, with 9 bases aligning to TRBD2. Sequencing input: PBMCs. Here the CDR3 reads CASSPVFAGGPETQYF. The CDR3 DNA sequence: TGCGCCAGCAGCCCCGTCTTTGCGGGAGGGCCCGAGACCCAGTACTTC.